This entry is about one TCR beta chain. This entry belongs to a study of ipilimumab plus nivolumab after autologous stem cell transplantation. Clones were sequenced by immunoSEQ multiplex PCR, and TCRdb holds only the in-frame ones, with some missing. Of around 19,000 clones in the sample, around 85% were seen once. Patients got ipilimumab 1 mg/kg beginning 14 to 28 days post-transplant. The clonotype originates from a male donor with diffuse large B-cell lymphoma. The sample in question was PBMCs, obtained in a trial of ipilimumab plus nivolumab as post-transplant consolidation.

The CDR3 here is CASSEWSRTSGGGNTGELFF. CDR3 DNA sequence: TGTGCCAGCAGCGAGTGGTCGAGGACTAGCGGGGGAGGGAACACCGGGGAGCTGTTTTTT. The chain has TRBV9 and TRBJ2-2; 13 nucleotides match TRBD2. V was clipped by 3 bases and J by 1 base; unmatched bases: 12. The CDR3 totals 20 residues. From germline, CDR1 is SGDLS and CDR2 YYNGEE.